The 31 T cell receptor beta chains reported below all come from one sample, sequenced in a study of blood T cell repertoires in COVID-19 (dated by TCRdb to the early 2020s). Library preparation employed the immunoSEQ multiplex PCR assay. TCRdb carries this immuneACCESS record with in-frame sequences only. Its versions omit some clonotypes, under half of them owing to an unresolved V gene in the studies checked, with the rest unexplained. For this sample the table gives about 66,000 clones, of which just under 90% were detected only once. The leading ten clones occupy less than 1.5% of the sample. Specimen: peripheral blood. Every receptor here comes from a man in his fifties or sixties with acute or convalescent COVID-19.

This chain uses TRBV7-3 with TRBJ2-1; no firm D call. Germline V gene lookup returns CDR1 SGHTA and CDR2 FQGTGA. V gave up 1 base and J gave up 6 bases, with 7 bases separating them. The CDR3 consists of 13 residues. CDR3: CASSLNSLNEQFF. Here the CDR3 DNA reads TGTGCCAGCAGCTTAAACAGTCTCAATGAGCAGTTCTTC.

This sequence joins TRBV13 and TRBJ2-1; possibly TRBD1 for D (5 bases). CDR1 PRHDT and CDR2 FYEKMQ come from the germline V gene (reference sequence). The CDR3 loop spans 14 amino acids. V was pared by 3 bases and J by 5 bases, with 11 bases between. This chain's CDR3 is CASSLRGRDNEQFF. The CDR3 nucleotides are TGTGCCAGCAGCTTGCGAGGCAGGGACAATGAGCAGTTCTTC. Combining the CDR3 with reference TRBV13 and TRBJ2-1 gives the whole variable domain AAGVIQSPRHLIKEKRETATLKCYPIPRHDTVYWYQQGPGQDPQFLISFYEKMQSDKGSIPDRFSAQQFSDYHSELNMSSLELGDSALYFCASSLRGRDNEQFFGPGTRLTVL.

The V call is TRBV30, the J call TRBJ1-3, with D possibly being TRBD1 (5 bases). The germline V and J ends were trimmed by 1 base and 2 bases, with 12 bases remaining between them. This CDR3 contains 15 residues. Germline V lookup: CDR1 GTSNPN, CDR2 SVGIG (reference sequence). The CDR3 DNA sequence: TGTGCCTGGAGTGCACTCAAGGGGACTGGAAACACCATATATTTT. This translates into CAWSALKGTGNTIYF.

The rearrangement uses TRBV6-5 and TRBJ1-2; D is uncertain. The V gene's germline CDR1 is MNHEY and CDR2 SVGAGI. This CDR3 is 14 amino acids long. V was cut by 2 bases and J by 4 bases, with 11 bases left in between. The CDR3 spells CASSYGQTLYGYTF. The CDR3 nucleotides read TGTGCCAGCAGTTACGGGCAGACACTCTATGGCTACACCTTC.

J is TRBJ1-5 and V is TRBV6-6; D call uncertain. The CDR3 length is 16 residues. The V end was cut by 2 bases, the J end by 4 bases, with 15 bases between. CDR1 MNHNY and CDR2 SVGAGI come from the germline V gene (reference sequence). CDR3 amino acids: CASSYLLTVANQPQHF. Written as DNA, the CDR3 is TGTGCCAGCAGTTACCTTCTCACGGTAGCTAATCAGCCCCAGCATTTT.

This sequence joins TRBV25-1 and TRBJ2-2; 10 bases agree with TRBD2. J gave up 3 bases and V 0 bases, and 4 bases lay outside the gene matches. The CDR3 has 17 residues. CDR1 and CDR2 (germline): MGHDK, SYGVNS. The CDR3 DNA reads TGTGCCAGCAGTGAATATAGGCTAGCGGGGGACACCGGGGAGCTGTTTTTT. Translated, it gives CASSEYRLAGDTGELFF.

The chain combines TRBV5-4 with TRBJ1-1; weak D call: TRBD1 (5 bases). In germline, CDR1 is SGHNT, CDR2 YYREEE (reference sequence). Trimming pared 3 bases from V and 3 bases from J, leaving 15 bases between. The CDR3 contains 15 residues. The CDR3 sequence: CASSSPGRGDTEAFF. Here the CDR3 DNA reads TGTGCCAGCAGCTCCCCGGGGAGGGGAGACACTGAAGCTTTCTTT.

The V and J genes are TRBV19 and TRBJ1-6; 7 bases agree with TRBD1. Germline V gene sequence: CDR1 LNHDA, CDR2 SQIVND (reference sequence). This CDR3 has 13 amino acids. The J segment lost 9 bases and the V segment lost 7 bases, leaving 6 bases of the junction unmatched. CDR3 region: CASTRGGGSPLHF. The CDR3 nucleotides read TGTGCCAGTACCCGAGGGGGCGGTTCACCCCTCCACTTT.

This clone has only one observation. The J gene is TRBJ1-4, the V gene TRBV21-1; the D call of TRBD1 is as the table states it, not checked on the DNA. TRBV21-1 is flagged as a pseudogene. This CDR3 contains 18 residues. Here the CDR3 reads CASSRGQGQSSQNEKLFF. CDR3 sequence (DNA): TGTGCCAGCAGCAGAGGCCAGGGACAGAGTAGCCAAAATGAAAAACTGTTTTTT.

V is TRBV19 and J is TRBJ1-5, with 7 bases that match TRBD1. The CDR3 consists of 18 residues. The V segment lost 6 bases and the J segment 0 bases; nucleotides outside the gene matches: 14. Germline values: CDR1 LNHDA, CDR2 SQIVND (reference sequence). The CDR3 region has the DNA TGTGCCAGTAGACAAGGGGCAGGGGGACCCTATAGCAATCAGCCCCAGCATTTT. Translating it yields CASRQGAGGPYSNQPQHF. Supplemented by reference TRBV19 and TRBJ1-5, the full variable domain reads DGGITQSPKYLFRKEGQNVTLSCEQNLNHDAMYWYRQDPGQGLRLIYYSQIVNDFQKGDIAEGYSVSREKKESFPLTVTSAQKNPTAFYLCASRQGAGGPYSNQPQHFGDGTRLSIL.

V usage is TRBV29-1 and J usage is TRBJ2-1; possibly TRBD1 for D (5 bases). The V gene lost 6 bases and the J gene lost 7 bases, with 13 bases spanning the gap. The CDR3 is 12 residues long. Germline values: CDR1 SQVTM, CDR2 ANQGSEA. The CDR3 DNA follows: TGCAGCGTAGACAGCGCCGGGAATGAGCAGTTCTTC. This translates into CSVDSAGNEQFF.

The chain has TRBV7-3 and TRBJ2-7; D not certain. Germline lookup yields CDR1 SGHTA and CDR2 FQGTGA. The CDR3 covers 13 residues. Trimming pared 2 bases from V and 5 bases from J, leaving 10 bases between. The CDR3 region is CASSLGGRDEQYF. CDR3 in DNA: TGTGCCAGCAGCTTAGGCGGAAGAGACGAGCAGTACTTC.

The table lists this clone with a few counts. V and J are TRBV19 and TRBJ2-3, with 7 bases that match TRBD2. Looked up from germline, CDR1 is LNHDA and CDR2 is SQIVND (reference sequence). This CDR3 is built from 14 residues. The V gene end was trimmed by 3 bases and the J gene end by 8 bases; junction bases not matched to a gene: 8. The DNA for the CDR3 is TGTGCCAGTAGTATTTCACTAGCGACGGGTACGCAGTATTTT. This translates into CASSISLATGTQYF.

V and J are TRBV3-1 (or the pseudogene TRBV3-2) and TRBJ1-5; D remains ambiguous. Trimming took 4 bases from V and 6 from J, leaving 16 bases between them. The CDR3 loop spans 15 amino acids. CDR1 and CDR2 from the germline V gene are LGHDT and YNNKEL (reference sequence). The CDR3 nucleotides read TGTGCCAGCAGCCCATACCTCGGGAGCGTTCAGCCCCAGCATTTT. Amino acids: CASSPYLGSVQPQHF.

CDR3 nucleotides: TGTGCCACCAGTGGACTGACAGGGGCCCAGACTACTAGCACAGATACGCAGTATTTT. It is translated as CATSGLTGAQTTSTDTQYF. The chain recombines TRBV24-1 with TRBJ2-3; 8 bases map to TRBD1. The V gene end was trimmed by 5 bases and the J gene end by 0 bases; junction bases not matched to a gene: 15. This CDR3 has 19 residues. Per germline, CDR1 KGHDR and CDR2 SFDVKD.

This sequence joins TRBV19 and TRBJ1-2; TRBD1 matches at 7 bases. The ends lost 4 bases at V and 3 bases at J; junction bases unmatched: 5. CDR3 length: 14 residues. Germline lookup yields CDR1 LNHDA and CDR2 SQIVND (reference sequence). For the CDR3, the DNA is TGTGCCAGTAGTAGAGGGGGCACTGACTATGGCTACACCTTC. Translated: CASSRGGTDYGYTF.

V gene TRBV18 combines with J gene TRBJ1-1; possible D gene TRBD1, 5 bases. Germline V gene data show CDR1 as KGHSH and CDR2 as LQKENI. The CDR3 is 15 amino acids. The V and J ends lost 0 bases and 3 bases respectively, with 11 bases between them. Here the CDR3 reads CASSPPGEAYTEAFF. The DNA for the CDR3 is TGTGCCAGCTCACCACCAGGGGAAGCGTACACTGAAGCTTTCTTT.

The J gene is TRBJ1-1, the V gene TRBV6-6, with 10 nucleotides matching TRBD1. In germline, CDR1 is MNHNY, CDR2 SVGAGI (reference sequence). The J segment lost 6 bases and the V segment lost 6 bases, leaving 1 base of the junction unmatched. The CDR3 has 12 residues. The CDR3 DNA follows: TGTGCCAGCAGGGACAGGGGGGCTGAAGCTTTCTTT. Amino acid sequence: CASRDRGAEAFF.

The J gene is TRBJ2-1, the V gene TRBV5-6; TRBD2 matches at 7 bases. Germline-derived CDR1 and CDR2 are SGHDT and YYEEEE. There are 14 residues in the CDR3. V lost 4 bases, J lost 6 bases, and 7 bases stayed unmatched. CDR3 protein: CASSRSSGTNEQFF. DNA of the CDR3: TGTGCCAGCAGCAGGAGCAGCGGGACCAATGAGCAGTTCTTC. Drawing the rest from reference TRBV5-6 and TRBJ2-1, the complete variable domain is DAGVTQSPTHLIKTRGQQVTLRCSPKSGHDTVSWYQQALGQGPQFIFQYYEEEERQRGNFPDRFSGHQFPNYSSELNVNALLLGDSALYLCASSRSSGTNEQFFGPGTRLTVL.

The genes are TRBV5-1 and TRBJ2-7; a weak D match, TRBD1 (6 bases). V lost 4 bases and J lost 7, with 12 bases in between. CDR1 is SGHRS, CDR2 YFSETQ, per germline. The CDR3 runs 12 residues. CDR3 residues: CASSTQGREQYF. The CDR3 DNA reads TGCGCCAGCAGCACACAGGGTAGGGAGCAGTACTTC.

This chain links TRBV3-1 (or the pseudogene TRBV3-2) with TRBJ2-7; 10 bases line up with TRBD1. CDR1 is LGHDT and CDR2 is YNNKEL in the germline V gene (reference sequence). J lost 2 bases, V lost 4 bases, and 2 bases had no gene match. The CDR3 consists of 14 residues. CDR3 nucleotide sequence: TGTGCCAGCAGCCCGGGACAGGGGCCCTACGAGCAGTACTTC. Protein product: CASSPGQGPYEQYF.

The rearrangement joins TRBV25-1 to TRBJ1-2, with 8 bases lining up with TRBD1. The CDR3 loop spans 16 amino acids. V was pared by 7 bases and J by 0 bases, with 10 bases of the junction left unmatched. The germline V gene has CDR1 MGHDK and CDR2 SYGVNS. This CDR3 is CASKGGDRIPNYGYTF. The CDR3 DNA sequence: TGTGCCAGCAAGGGCGGGGACAGGATTCCTAACTATGGCTACACCTTC.

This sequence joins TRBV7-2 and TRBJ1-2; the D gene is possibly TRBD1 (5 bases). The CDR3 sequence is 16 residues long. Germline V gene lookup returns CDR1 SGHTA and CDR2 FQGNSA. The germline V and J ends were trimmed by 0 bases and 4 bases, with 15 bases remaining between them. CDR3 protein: CASSLAPDSSTYGYTF. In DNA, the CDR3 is TGTGCCAGCAGCTTAGCTCCCGACAGCTCTACCTATGGCTACACCTTC.

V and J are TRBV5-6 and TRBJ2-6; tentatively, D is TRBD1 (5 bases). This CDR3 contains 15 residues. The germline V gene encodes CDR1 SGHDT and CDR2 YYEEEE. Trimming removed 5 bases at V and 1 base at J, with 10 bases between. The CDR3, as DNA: TGTGCCAGCAGACAGCGACAGTCTGGGGCCAACGTCCTGACTTTC. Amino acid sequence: CASRQRQSGANVLTF.

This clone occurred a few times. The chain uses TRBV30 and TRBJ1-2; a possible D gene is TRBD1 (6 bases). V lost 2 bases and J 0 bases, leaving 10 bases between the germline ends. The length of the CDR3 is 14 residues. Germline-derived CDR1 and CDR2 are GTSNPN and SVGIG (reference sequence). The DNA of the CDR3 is TGTGCCTGGAGTCGGACAGACTCTAACTATGGCTACACCTTC. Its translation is CAWSRTDSNYGYTF.

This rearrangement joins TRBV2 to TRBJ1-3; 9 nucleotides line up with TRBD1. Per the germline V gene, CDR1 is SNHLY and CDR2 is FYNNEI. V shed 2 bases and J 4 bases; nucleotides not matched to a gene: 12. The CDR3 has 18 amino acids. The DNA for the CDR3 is TGTGCCAGCAGTGAAAGCCGGACAGGGGAGGTGTGGGGAAACACCATATATTTT. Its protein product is CASSESRTGEVWGNTIYF. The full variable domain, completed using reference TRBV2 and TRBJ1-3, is EPEVTQTPSHQVTQMGQEVILRCVPISNHLYFYWYRQILGQKVEFLVSFYNNEISEKSEIFDDQFSVERPDGSNFTLKIRSTKLEDSAMYFCASSESRTGEVWGNTIYFGEGSWLTVV.

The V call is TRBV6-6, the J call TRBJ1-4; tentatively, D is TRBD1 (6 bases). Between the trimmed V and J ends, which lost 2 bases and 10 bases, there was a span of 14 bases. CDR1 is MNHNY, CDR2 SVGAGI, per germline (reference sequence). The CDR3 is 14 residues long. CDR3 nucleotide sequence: TGTGCCAGCAGTTACGGGGGGGCGGAGGTAAAACTGTTTTTT. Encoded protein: CASSYGGAEVKLFF.

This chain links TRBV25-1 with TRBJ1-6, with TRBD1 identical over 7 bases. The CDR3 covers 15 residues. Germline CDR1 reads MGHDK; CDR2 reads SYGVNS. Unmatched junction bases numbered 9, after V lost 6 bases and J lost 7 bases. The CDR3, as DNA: TGTGCCAGCAGCGGAACAGACAGGGCAAATTCACCCCTCCACTTT. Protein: CASSGTDRANSPLHF.

CDR3 loop: CASSQTGGGRGYTF. The CDR3 DNA sequence: TGTGCCAGCAGCCAAACAGGGGGCGGACGAGGCTACACCTTC. The chain links TRBV2 to TRBJ1-2; TRBD1 aligns across 9 bases. Germline V gene sequence: CDR1 SNHLY, CDR2 FYNNEI. The CDR3 covers 14 residues. The V gene end was trimmed by 6 bases and the J gene end by 8 bases; junction bases not matched to a gene: 10.

The DNA of the CDR3 is TGTGCCAGCAGCCACCGGGGACTAGCGGGGGTCTACGAGCAGTACTTC. Amino acid sequence: CASSHRGLAGVYEQYF. J is TRBJ2-7 and V is TRBV3-1 (or the pseudogene TRBV3-2); 14 bases line up with TRBD2. Germline V gene sequence: CDR1 LGHDT, CDR2 YNNKEL (reference sequence). The junction had 4 bases not matched to a gene; V was cut back by 3 bases and J by 3 bases. The CDR3 has 16 residues.

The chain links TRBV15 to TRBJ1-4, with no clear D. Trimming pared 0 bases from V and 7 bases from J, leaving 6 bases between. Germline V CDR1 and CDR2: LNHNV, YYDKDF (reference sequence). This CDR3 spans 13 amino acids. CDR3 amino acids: CATSRDHSEKLFF. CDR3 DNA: TGTGCCACCAGCAGAGATCACAGTGAAAAACTGTTTTTT. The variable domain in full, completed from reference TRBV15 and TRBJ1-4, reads DAMVIQNPRYQVTQFGKPVTLSCSQTLNHNVMYWYQQKSSQAPKLLFHYYDKDFNNEADTPDNFQSRRPNTSFCFLDIRSPGLGDTAMYLCATSRDHSEKLFFGSGTQLSVL.